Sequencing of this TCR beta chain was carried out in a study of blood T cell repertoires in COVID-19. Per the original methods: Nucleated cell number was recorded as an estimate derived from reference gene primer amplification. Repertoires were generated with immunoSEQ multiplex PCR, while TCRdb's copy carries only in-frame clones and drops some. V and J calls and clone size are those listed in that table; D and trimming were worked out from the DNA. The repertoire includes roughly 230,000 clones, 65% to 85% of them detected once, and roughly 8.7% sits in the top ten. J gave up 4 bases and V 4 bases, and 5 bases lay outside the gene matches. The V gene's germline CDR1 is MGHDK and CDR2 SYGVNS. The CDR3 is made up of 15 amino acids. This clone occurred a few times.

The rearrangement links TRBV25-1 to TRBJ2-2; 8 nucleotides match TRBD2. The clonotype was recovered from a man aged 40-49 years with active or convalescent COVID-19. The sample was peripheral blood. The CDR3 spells CASSARGGTTGELFF. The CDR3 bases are TGTGCCAGCAGTGCTCGGGGGGGGACCACCGGGGAGCTGTTTTTT.